This TCR beta chain was identified in a study of Graves' ophthalmopathy and Graves' hyperthyroidism. This clonotype was detected ten times or more. Germline CDR1 and CDR2: MNHNS and SASEGT. CDR3 length equals 15 residues. With 7 bases removed from V and 6 bases from J, the gap between germline ends came to 19 bases. Scientists amplified the TCR beta CDR3 regions from RNA transcripts. HTBI primers served in a first-round RT-PCR, which a second-round multiplex PCR followed. Each CDR3 protein gets one entry after TCRdb re-called the multiplex PCR reads with MiXCR. The sample includes some 410,000 distinct CDR3 sequences, under 25% of them seen just once.

The origin of this receptor is a woman aged 18-29 years with stable Graves' hyperthyroidism. This chain uses TRBV6-1 with TRBJ1-5; D not certain. Material for sequencing was peripheral blood. CDR3 coding DNA: TGTGCCAGCACCGACCCCTCCGGGTACGGTCAGCCCCAGCATTTT. Protein: CASTDPSGYGQPQHF.